This T cell receptor beta chain was retrieved from a study of blood T cells in healthy people across ages. Russia was home to the donors, healthy Caucasian individuals aged about 6 to 90. Peripheral blood was drawn, approximately 9.7 milliliters per donor. The CDR3 contains 13 residues. Germline V lookup: CDR1 SGHTA, CDR2 FQGNSA. The germline V and J ends were trimmed by 2 bases and 6 bases, with 8 bases remaining between them. PCR was performed a second time for about 7 to 11 cycles using a sample-barcoded 5' primer and a J-beta primer mix. Unique molecular identifiers of 12 random nucleotides labeled each cDNA. Samples each returned at least 2.5 million CDR3-containing paired-end reads. TCRdb redid the calling of the 5' RACE reads with MiXCR, one entry per CDR3 protein. The top ten clones hold about a sixth of a sample with fewer than 1,000,000 distinct CDR3 sequences, about half of them seen once.

The TCR was taken from an older man in good health. V gene TRBV7-2 combines with J gene TRBJ2-1; D remains unclear. Sequenced input: blood. The CDR3 protein is CASSLWSVNEQFF. The CDR3 nucleotides read TGTGCCAGCAGCTTATGGTCCGTCAATGAGCAGTTCTTC.